The entry below gives a single T cell receptor (beta chain) sequence along with its context. This sample is part of a study of blood T cell repertoires in COVID-19. Study details: COVID-19 samples, acute and convalescent, were from the United States, Italy and Spain. Sources were T cells, B-cell-depleted T cells, or PBMCs; the material itself was cDNA or gDNA.

V dropped 6 bases and J dropped 2 bases, with 11 bases sitting between them. The CDR3 loop spans 12 amino acids. In germline, CDR1 is SQVTM, CDR2 ANQGSEA. Method: immunoSEQ multiplex PCR; TCRdb's copy keeps in-frame clones and lacks some. The sample consists of approximately 29,000 clones, 85% to 90% of them appearing once. V is TRBV29-1 and J is TRBJ2-7, with D perhaps TRBD2 (5 bases). The origin of this receptor is a woman aged 60-70 years with active COVID-19. Source material: peripheral blood. Written as DNA, the CDR3 is TGCAGCGTAGTACGGGGTCCCTACGAGCAGTACTTC. Protein: CSVVRGPYEQYF.